This T cell receptor (beta chain) was observed in a study of T cell responses to AZD1222 COVID-19 vaccine. The protocol was immunoSEQ multiplex PCR, while the TCRdb copy is restricted to in-frame clones and leaves out a portion. The sample lists 100,000 to 150,000 clones, approximately 91% occurring once. V shed 0 bases and J shed 7 bases, with 13 bases lying between them. The CDR3 runs 15 residues. CDR1 is SGDLS, CDR2 YYNGEE, per germline. Overall study findings and caveats: Two AZD1222 doses significantly raised spike-specific TCR breadth and depth over controls. Nearly half of spike-specific TCRs reportedly target unmutated variant regions.

As regards this clone: Its antigen is unidentified.

Second-dose timings of about 4 or about 12 weeks were pooled. The chain links TRBV9 to TRBJ1-4; D is perhaps TRBD1 (6 bases). This clonotype was sampled from an adult who received the AZD1222 COVID-19 vaccine. The sample in question was peripheral blood, obtained 28 days after the second AZD1222 dose. CDR3 region: CASSVDGTRGEKLFF. The DNA for the CDR3 is TGTGCCAGCAGCGTAGACGGGACCAGGGGTGAAAAACTGTTTTTT.